The text below deals with one TCR beta chain. Its specificity is unknown. Sequenced by immunoSEQ multiplex PCR; TCRdb stores in-frame clones only, minus some. Among roughly 120,000 clones listed, 80% to 95% were seen once. These data belong to a study of T cell repertoires and HLA-DP antigens. The source of this sequence is a woman in her late teens or twenties in good health and CMV-seronegative. Sequencing was carried out using CD4+ T cells from PBMCs.

The chain's CDR3 is CASSQDRGSGNTIYF. CDR3 coding DNA: TGTGCCAGCAGCCAGGACAGGGGGTCTGGAAACACCATATATTTT. The genes are TRBV7-9 and TRBJ1-3, with 10 bases identical to TRBD1. Trimming removed 5 bases from V and 1 base from J; junction bases left unmatched: 2. Germline V gene sequence: CDR1 SEHNR, CDR2 FQNEAQ (reference sequence). This CDR3 is 15 amino acids long.